This paragraph reports one T cell receptor (beta chain). Produced via immunoSEQ multiplex PCR; TCRdb's table is partial and in-frame only. The sample has over 80,000 clones; 96% are singletons. This sample was included in a study of technical replicates of blood from several donors. Sequenced input: T cells isolated from PBMCs. The clonotype comes from a human donor in good health.

As DNA, the CDR3 is TGTGCCAGCAGCTACGGGACAGGACACTACGAGCAGTACTTC. Its protein is CASSYGTGHYEQYF. The rearrangement joins TRBV11-2 to TRBJ2-7; 8 bases agree with TRBD1. The CDR3 is 14 amino acids. Germline loops: CDR1 SGHAT, CDR2 FQNNGV. Trimming at V came to 4 bases and at J to 3 bases, leaving 5 bases not matched to a gene.